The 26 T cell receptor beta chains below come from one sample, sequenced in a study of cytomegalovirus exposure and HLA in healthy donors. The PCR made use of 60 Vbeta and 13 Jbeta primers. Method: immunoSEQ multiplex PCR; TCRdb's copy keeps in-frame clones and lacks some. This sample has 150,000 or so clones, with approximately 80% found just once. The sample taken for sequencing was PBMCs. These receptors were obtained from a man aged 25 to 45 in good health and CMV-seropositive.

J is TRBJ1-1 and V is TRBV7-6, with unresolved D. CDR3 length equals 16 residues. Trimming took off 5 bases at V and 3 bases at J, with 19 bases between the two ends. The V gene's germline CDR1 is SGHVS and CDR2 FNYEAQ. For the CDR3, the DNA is TGTGCCAGCAGCGAGACCAGTGCGGGAGGTGACACTGAAGCTTTCTTT. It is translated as CASSETSAGGDTEAFF.

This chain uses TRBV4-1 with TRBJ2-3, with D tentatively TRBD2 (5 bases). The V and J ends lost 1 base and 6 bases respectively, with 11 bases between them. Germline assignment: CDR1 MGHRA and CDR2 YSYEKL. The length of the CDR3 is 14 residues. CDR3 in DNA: TGCGCCAGCAGCCAAGGGGCTAGCCGTGATACGCAGTATTTT. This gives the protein CASSQGASRDTQYF.

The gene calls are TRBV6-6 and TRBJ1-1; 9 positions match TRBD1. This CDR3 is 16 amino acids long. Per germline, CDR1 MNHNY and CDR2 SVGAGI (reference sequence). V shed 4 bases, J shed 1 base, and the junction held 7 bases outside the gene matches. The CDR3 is CASSSNRGLGNTEAFF. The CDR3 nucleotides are TGTGCCAGCAGTTCCAACAGGGGGCTGGGGAACACTGAAGCTTTCTTT.

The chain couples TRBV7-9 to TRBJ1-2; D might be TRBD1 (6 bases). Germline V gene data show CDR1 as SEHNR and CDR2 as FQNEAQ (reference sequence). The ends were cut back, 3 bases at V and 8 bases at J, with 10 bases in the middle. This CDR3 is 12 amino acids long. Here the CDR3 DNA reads TGTGCCAGCAGCTTGACAGGTGGAGGCTACACCTTC. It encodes CASSLTGGGYTF.

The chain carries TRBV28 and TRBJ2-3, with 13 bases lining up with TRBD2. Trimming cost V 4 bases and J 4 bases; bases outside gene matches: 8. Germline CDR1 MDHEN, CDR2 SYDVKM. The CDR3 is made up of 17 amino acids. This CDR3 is CASSSRTSGRLADTQYF. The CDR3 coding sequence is TGTGCCAGCAGTTCCCGGACTAGCGGGAGATTGGCAGATACGCAGTATTTT. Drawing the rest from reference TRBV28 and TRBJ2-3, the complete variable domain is DVKVTQSSRYLVKRTGEKVFLECVQDMDHENMFWYRQDPGLGLRLIYFSYDVKMKEKGDIPEGYSVSREKKERFSLILESASTNQTSMYLCASSSRTSGRLADTQYFGPGTRLTVL.

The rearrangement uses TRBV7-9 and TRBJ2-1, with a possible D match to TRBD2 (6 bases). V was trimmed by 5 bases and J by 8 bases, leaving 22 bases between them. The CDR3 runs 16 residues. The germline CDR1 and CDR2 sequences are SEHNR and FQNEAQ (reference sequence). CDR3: CASSRITVGGKDEQFF. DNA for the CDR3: TGTGCCAGCAGCCGAATTACCGTGGGAGGTAAGGATGAGCAGTTCTTC.

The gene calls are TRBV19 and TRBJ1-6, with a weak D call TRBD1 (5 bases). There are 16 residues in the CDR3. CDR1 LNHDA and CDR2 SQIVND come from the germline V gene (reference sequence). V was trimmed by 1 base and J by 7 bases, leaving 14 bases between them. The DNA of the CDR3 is TGTGCCAGTAGTATAGGGGGCTTTCACGGCAATTCACCCCTCCACTTT. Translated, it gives CASSIGGFHGNSPLHF.

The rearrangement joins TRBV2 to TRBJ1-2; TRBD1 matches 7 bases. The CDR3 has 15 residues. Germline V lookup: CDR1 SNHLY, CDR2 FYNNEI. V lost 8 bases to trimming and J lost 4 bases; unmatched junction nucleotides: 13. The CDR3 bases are TGTGCCAGCCTTCAAGGAGACAGGGCCCTCTATGGCTACACCTTC. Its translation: CASLQGDRALYGYTF.

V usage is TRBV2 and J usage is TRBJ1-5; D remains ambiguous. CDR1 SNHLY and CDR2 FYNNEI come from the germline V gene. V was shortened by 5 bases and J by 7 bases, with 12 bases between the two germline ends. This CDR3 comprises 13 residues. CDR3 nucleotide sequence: TGTGCCAGCAGTCGAGACACACGCCAGCCCCAGCATTTT. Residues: CASSRDTRQPQHF. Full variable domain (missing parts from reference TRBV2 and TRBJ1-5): EPEVTQTPSHQVTQMGQEVILRCVPISNHLYFYWYRQILGQKVEFLVSFYNNEISEKSEIFDDQFSVERPDGSNFTLKIRSTKLEDSAMYFCASSRDTRQPQHFGDGTRLSIL.

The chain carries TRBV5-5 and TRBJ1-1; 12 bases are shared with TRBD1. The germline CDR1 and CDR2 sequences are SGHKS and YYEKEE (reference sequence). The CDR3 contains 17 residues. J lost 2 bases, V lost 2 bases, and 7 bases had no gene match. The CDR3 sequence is CASSLLPGTGGNTEAFF. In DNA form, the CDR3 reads TGTGCCAGCAGCTTACTTCCCGGGACAGGGGGCAACACTGAAGCTTTCTTT.

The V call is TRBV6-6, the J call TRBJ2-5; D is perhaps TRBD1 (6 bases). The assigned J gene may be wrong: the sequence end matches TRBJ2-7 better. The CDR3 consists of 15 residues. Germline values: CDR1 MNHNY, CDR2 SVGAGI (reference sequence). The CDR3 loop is CASSYGQRSSYEQYF. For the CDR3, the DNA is TGTGCCAGCAGTTATGGACAGAGGAGCTCCTACGAGCAGTACTTC.

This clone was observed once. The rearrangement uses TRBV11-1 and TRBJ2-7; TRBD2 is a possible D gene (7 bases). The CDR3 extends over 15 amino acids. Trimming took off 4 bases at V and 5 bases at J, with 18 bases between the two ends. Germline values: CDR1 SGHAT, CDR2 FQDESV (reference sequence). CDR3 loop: CASSSSRGARDEQYF. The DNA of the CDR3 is TGTGCCAGCAGCTCCAGCCGGGGGGCACGAGACGAGCAGTACTTC. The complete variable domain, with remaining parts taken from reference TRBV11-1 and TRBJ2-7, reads EAEVAQSPRYKITEKSQAVAFWCDPISGHATLYWYRQILGQGPELLVQFQDESVVDDSQLPKDRFSAERLKGVDSTLKIQPAELGDSAMYLCASSSSRGARDEQYFGPGTRLTVT.

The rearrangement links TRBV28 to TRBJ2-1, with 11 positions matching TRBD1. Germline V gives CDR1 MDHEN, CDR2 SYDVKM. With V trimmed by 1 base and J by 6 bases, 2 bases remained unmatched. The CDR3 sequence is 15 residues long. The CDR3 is CASSLSGTGGNEQFF. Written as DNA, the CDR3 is TGTGCCAGCAGTTTATCAGGGACAGGGGGCAATGAGCAGTTCTTC.

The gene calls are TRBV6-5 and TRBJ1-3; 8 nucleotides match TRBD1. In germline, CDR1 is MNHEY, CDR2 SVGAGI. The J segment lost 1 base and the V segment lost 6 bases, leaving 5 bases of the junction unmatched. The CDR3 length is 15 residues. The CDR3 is CASRDRVGSGNTIYF. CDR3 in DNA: TGTGCCAGCAGGGACAGGGTTGGGTCTGGAAACACCATATATTTT.

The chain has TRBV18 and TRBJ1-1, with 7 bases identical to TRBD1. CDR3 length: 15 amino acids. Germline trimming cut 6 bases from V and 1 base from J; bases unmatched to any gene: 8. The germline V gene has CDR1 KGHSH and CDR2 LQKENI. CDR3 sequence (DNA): TGTGCCAGCTCTTCGACAGGGAAAGGGAACACTGAAGCTTTCTTT. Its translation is CASSSTGKGNTEAFF. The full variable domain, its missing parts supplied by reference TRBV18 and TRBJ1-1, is NAGVMQNPRHLVRRRGQEARLRCSPMKGHSHVYWYRQLPEEGLKFMVYLQKENIIDESGMPKERFSAEFPKEGPSILRIQQVVRGDSAAYFCASSSTGKGNTEAFFGQGTRLTVV.

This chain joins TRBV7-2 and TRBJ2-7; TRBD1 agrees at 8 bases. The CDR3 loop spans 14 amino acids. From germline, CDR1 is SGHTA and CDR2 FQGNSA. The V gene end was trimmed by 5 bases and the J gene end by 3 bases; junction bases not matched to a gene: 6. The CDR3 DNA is TGTGCCAGCAGCATTGGGGACAGGTACTACGAGCAGTACTTC. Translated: CASSIGDRYYEQYF.

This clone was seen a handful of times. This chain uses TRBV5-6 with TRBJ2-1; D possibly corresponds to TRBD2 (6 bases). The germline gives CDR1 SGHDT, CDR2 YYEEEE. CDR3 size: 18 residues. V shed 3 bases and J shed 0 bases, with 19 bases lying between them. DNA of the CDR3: TGTGCCAGCAGCTCCCTAATTGGGGGGAGGAGCTCCTACAATGAGCAGTTCTTC. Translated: CASSSLIGGRSSYNEQFF.

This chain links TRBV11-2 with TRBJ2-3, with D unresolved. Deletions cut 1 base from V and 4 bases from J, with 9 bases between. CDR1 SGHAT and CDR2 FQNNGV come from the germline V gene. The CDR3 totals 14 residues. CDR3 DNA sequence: TGTGCCAGCAGCTTAGCGCCGGGTTCAGATACGCAGTATTTT. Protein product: CASSLAPGSDTQYF.

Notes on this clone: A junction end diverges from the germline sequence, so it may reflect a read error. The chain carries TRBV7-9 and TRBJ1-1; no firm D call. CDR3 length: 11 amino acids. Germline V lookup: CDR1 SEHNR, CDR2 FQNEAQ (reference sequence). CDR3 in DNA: TGTGCCTGCAGACAGAACACTGAAGCTTTCTTT. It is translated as CACRQNTEAFF.

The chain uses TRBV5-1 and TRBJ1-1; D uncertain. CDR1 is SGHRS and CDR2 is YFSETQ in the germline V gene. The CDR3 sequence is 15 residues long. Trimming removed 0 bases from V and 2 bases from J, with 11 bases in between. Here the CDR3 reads CASSLGPGGNTEAFF. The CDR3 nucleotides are TGCGCCAGCAGCTTGGGTCCGGGTGGAAACACTGAAGCTTTCTTT.

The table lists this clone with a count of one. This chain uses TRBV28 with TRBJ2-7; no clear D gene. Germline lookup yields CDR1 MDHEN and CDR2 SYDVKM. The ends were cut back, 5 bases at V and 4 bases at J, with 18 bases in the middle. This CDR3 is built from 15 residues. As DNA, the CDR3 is TGTGCCAGCAGTCCCGACCCCGGGTTTGGGTACGAGCAGTACTTC. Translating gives CASSPDPGFGYEQYF.

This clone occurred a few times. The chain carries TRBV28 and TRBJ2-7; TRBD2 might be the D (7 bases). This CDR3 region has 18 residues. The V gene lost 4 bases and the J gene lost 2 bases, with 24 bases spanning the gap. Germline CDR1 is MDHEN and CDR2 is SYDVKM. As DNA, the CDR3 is TGTGCCAGCAGTTCCCTAGGGGGGGGTGAGGGTCTTACCTACGAGCAGTACTTC. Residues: CASSSLGGGEGLTYEQYF.

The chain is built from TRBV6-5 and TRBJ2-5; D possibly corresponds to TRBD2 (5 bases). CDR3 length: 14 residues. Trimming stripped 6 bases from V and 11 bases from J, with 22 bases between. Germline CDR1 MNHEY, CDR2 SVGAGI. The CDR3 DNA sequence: TGTGCCAGCAGCTCGGCTAGGAAGTCCGGGGAGCAGTACTTC. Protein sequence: CASSSARKSGEQYF.

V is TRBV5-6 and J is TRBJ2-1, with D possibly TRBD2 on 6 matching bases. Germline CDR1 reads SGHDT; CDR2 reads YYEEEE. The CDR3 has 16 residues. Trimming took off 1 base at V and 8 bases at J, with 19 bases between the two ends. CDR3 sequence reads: CASSLSSGVSVHEQFF. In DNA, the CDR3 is TGTGCCAGCAGCTTGAGTTCGGGAGTGTCTGTCCATGAGCAGTTCTTC.

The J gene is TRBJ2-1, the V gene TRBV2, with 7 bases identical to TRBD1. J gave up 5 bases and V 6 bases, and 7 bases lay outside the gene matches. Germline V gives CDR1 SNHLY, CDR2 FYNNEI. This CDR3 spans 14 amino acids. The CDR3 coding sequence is TGTGCCAGCAGGGGACAGTTCTTTGACAATGAGCAGTTCTTC. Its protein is CASRGQFFDNEQFF.

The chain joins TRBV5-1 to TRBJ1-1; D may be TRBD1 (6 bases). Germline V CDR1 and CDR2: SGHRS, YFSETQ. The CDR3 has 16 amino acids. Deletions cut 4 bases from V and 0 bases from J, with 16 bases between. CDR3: CASSLRGHFMNTEAFF. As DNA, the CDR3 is TGCGCCAGCAGCCTCCGGGGACACTTCATGAACACTGAAGCTTTCTTT.